This T cell receptor (beta chain) was sequenced in a study of cytomegalovirus exposure and HLA in healthy donors. The study, taken as a whole, reports: Investigators reported 164 TCR beta chains as tied to cytomegalovirus.

V lost 6 bases and J lost 6; bases outside the gene matches: 11. In germline, CDR1 is MNHNS, CDR2 SASEGT. The CDR3 is 15 residues long. PCR primers comprised 60 Vbeta and 13 Jbeta primers. TCRdb's copy holds only in-frame clones and misses some; the assay was immunoSEQ multiplex PCR. The sample includes 95,000 to 100,000 clones, roughly 80% of them seen just once. A word on this clone: Its antigen is currently unknown.

The chain carries TRBV6-1 and TRBJ2-3; the match to TRBD2 covers 8 bases. The sequence was collected from a middle-aged man in good health and CMV-seronegative. The specimen sequenced was PBMCs. The CDR3 is CASSRQSGSEDTQYF. CDR3 nucleotide sequence: TGTGCCAGCAGCCGTCAGAGCGGGAGTGAGGATACGCAGTATTTT.